This T cell receptor beta chain was found in a study of T cells in localized non-small cell lung cancer. General study points: Sequencing, confined to only one tumor region, leaves heterogeneity possible.

CDR3 size: 12 residues. Germline V CDR1 and CDR2: MNHNY, SVGAGI (reference sequence). Trimming took 6 bases from V and 4 from J, leaving 8 bases between them. Turning to this clone: The target antigen is unknown.

Assay used: immunoSEQ multiplex PCR; TCRdb lists only in-frame clones, some missing. Of tens of thousands of clones in the sample, roughly nine tenths were seen once. The clonotype was recovered from a man aged 40-75 years with stage II squamous cell lung carcinoma. The starting material was PBMCs, obtained before any cancer treatment. The chain carries TRBV6-6 and TRBJ2-3, with D perhaps TRBD2 (6 bases). The CDR3 DNA follows: TGTGCCAGCAGGGGGGGAGCAGATACGCAGTATTTT. Amino acid sequence: CASRGGADTQYF.